Listed here is a single T cell receptor (beta chain). Its antigen is not identified. This record comes from a study of beta chain features in type 1 diabetes. CDR1 is SEHNR, CDR2 FQNEAQ, per germline (reference sequence). Trimming left V 1 base short and J 2 bases short, with 6 bases between. This CDR3 comprises 15 residues. Broader study findings: Junctions at VDJ sites from type 1 diabetes patients had fewer insertions and more deletions.

Expressed TCRB transcripts were sequenced because the isolated RNA had all been reverse transcribed beforehand. Sequencing used immunoSEQ multiplex PCR; TCRdb keeps in-frame clones, though not all of them. In the table there are roughly 300,000 clones, roughly 8% of which are singletons. This receptor was obtained from a young woman in good health. The chain couples TRBV7-9 to TRBJ2-6, with D unclear. Sequencing was done on a sample of central memory CD4+ T cells from blood. The CDR3 reads CASSLGLTGANVLTF. The CDR3 nucleotides read TGTGCCAGCAGCTTAGGGCTGACTGGGGCCAACGTCCTGACTTTC.